The TCR beta chain under discussion was sequenced for a study of cytomegalovirus exposure and HLA in healthy donors. General study findings and limits: Reports credit the classifier with highly specific, highly sensitive diagnosis of cytomegalovirus status. A later analysis linked fewer than 20,000 TCR beta sequences to HLA alleles at 0.05 false discovery rate. Analyses of presence and absence presupposed an approximately uniform sequencing depth across donors.

Concerning this clone: The antigen remains undetermined.

The PCR was carried out with 60 Vbeta primers and 13 Jbeta primers. Assay used: immunoSEQ multiplex PCR; TCRdb lists only in-frame clones, some missing. Of about 230,000 clones in the sample, about 85% were seen once. The CDR3 consists of 12 residues. Looked up from germline, CDR1 is GTSNPN and CDR2 is SVGIG (reference sequence). V shed 2 bases and J shed 2 bases, with 6 bases lying between them. Sequencing was performed on PBMCs. This clonotype was obtained from a girl between 2 and 10 years old in good health and CMV-seronegative. J is TRBJ1-2 and V is TRBV30; D is ambiguous. CDR3 nucleotides: TGTGCCTGGAGTACGGAGAACTATGGCTACACCTTC. Translated, it gives CAWSTENYGYTF.